This TCR beta chain was identified during a study of blood T cells in healthy people across ages. In the case of this clonotype: What it binds is not known.

Unmatched junction bases numbered 5, after V lost 2 bases and J lost 2 bases. The CDR3 consists of 17 residues. The germline CDR1 and CDR2 sequences are SNHLY and FYNNEI. Peripheral blood samples of roughly 9.8 milliliters were drawn from each donor. General study points: Donor CMV infection status was unknown, possibly confounding age-related changes in expanded clonotypes. Versus aged donors, long-lived donors had higher diversity and more naive CD4+ cells.

With a J-beta primer mix and a sample-barcoded 5' primer, a second PCR ran about 7 to 12 cycles. Each of the cDNA molecules was tagged by a template-switch adaptor with 12 random nucleotides. TCRdb re-called the 5' RACE reads with MiXCR, one entry per CDR3 protein. Counted here are around 970,000 distinct CDR3 sequences, roughly half occurring once; the ten biggest clones make up over 20%. Sequenced input: blood. This clonotype was obtained from a woman aged 55-70 years in good health. The rearrangement uses TRBV2 and TRBJ2-6; 8 nucleotides match TRBD1. CDR3 in amino acids: CASSELSDRAGANVLTF. As DNA, the CDR3 is TGTGCCAGCAGTGAACTATCGGACAGGGCTGGGGCCAACGTCCTGACTTTC.